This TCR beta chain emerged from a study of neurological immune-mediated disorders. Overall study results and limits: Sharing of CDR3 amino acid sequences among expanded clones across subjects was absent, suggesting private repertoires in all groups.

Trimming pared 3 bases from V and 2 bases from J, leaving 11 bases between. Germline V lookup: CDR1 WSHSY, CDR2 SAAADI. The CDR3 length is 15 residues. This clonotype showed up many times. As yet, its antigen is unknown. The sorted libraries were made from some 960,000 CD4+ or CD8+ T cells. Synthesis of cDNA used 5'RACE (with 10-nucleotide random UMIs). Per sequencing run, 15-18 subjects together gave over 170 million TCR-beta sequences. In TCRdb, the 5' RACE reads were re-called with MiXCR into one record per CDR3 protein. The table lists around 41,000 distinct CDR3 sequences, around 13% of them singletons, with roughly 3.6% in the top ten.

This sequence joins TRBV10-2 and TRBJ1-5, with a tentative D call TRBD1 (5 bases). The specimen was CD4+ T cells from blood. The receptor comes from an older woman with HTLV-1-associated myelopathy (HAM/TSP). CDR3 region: CASSERGARNQPQHF. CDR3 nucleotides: TGCGCCAGCAGTGAAAGAGGGGCGCGCAATCAGCCCCAGCATTTT.